One sample yielded the 23 T cell receptor beta chains listed below, sequenced in a study of CD8 T cells in ankylosing spondylitis. One entry per CDR3 protein, called by TCRdb with MiXCR from the 5' RACE reads. This table holds roughly 260,000 distinct CDR3 sequences, 20% found once. Sequenced input: blood, either unsorted or a sorted T cell fraction (not recorded which). These receptor sequences come from a male donor with ankylosing spondylitis or in good health (not recorded which).

The V gene is TRBV5-1, the J gene TRBJ1-1, with TRBD1 matching over 7 bases. This CDR3 is 13 amino acids long. Germline CDR1 and CDR2: SGHRS and YFSETQ. Unmatched junction bases numbered 6, after V lost 5 bases and J lost 5 bases. CDR3 in amino acids: CASRLPGQTEAFF. In nucleotides, the CDR3 is TGCGCCAGCAGGCTTCCGGGACAGACTGAAGCTTTCTTT.

In its sample, this clonotype was seen a few times. The chain couples TRBV12-3 or TRBV12-4 to TRBJ2-3, with 8 bases matching TRBD1. There are 15 residues in the CDR3. With 5 bases clipped from V and 8 bases from J, the junction kept 12 bases outside the gene matches. CDR3 DNA: TGTGCCAGCAGTCCCTCGGGACAGGCTGGGGCTACGCAGTATTTT. This gives the protein CASSPSGQAGATQYF.

This clonotype was observed a handful of times. V and J are TRBV20-1 and TRBJ2-3; D is undetermined. CDR1 is DFQATT, CDR2 SNEGSKA, per germline (reference sequence). V was shortened by 5 bases and J by 5 bases, with 17 bases between the two germline ends. The CDR3 runs 14 residues. CDR3 sequence (DNA): TGCAGTGCTGGAAGACCGTTGGGGTTAGATACGCAGTATTTT. This translates into CSAGRPLGLDTQYF.

This clonotype was observed a few times. The CDR3 DNA sequence: TGTGCCAGCAGCTTGAACGGGGAGGTGGGAGGGCAATACAATGAGCAGTTCTTC. Translation gives CASSLNGEVGGQYNEQFF. The rearrangement links TRBV11-1 to TRBJ2-1, with 7 bases matching TRBD2. The trim removed 3 bases at V and 4 bases at J, leaving 15 bases unmatched. Germline V gene data show CDR1 as SGHAT and CDR2 as FQDESV (reference sequence). The CDR3 totals 18 residues.

The chain recombines TRBV10-3 with TRBJ2-3, with D possibly matching TRBD2 (6 bases). Trimming pared 3 bases from V and 2 bases from J, leaving 18 bases between. CDR1 and CDR2 from the germline V gene are ENHRY and SYGVKD. CDR3 length equals 17 residues. DNA of the CDR3: TGTGCCATCAGTGAACGCCCCTTAGCGGATATCACAGATACGCAGTATTTT. It codes for CAISERPLADITDTQYF.

This clonotype occurred a few times. This chain links TRBV9 with TRBJ2-1; no firm D call. The germline V gene encodes CDR1 SGDLS and CDR2 YYNGEE. There are 11 residues in the CDR3. V was cut by 3 bases and J by 12 bases, with 10 bases left in between. CDR3 in amino acids: CASSGGGRQFF. The DNA for the CDR3 is TGTGCCAGCAGCGGAGGCGGACGGCAGTTCTTC.

The V and J genes are TRBV20-1 and TRBJ2-4, with a possible D match to TRBD2 (5 bases). Germline V gene lookup returns CDR1 DFQATT and CDR2 SNEGSKA (reference sequence). The CDR3 consists of 17 residues. The V and J ends lost 0 bases and 3 bases respectively, with 18 bases between them. The CDR3 DNA is TGCAGTGCTAGAGATTCACTTGTCCTGGGGAGCAAAAACATTCAGTACTTC. Protein sequence: CSARDSLVLGSKNIQYF.

This clonotype was counted between two and nine times. The chain has TRBV20-1 and TRBJ2-3, with 14 bases lining up with TRBD2. Per the germline V gene, CDR1 is DFQATT and CDR2 is SNEGSKA (reference sequence). V lost 1 base and J lost 6; bases outside the gene matches: 3. The CDR3 length is 15 residues. The CDR3 spells CSARGLAGGPDTQYF. Written as DNA, the CDR3 is TGCAGTGCTAGAGGACTAGCGGGGGGGCCGGATACGCAGTATTTT.

Details on this clonotype: Because the CDR3 is missing its conserved closing phenylalanine or tryptophan, this is likely a read error. The limits of the CDR3 on the DNA are not certain, so only TCRdb's listed CDR3 is given. The rearrangement joins TRBV29-1 to TRBJ1-1; the table assigns TRBD1, which was not confirmed against the DNA. Germline loops: CDR1 SQVTM, CDR2 ANQGSEA. The CDR3 totals 8 residues, both ends included. CDR3 protein: CRPDRSGG.

This clonotype showed up just a few times. CDR3 nucleotides: TGTGCCAGTTCGGCCTTGCGGGGTGAAAAACTGTTTTTT. It translates to CASSALRGEKLFF. The chain links TRBV18 to TRBJ1-4, with unresolved D. CDR1 and CDR2 (germline): KGHSH, LQKENI. V was clipped by 9 bases and J by 7 bases, with 15 bases between them. The CDR3 extends over 13 amino acids. Full variable domain (missing parts from reference TRBV18 and TRBJ1-4): NAGVMQNPRHLVRRRGQEARLRCSPMKGHSHVYWYRQLPEEGLKFMVYLQKENIIDESGMPKERFSAEFPKEGPSILRIQQVVRGDSAAYFCASSALRGEKLFFGSGTQLSVL.

The sample holds a few counts of this clonotype. CDR3 nucleotides: TGTGCCAGCCGGGCCCACCCGGTAGCAACTAATGAAAAACTGTTTTTT. It codes for CASRAHPVATNEKLFF. The genes are TRBV6-1 and TRBJ1-4; D is ambiguous. The CDR3 loop spans 16 amino acids. With 8 bases removed from V and 0 bases from J, the gap between germline ends came to 16 bases. The germline V gene has CDR1 MNHNS and CDR2 SASEGT.

This clonotype has ten or more counts. The chain recombines TRBV29-1 with TRBJ2-7; D is undetermined. This CDR3 comprises 11 residues. CDR1 is SQVTM and CDR2 is ANQGSEA in the germline V gene. Trimming cost V 5 bases and J 6 bases, with 11 bases left between them. The CDR3 DNA sequence: TGCAGCGTTTCGAAACACGGCGAGCAGTACGTC. Residues: CSVSKHGEQYV.

The rearrangement uses TRBV6-1 and TRBJ2-5; TRBD2 is a possible D gene (6 bases). Germline loops: CDR1 MNHNS, CDR2 SASEGT. V dropped 8 bases and J dropped 5 bases, with 18 bases sitting between them. This CDR3 has 14 amino acids. CDR3 sequence: CASGRESGGETQYF. CDR3 in DNA: TGTGCCAGCGGAAGAGAGAGTGGGGGGGAGACCCAGTACTTC.

This clonotype was seen more than once but under ten times. The CDR3: CASRAPHVDGYTF. Written as DNA, the CDR3 is TGTGCCAGCAGGGCCCCCCACGTGGATGGCTACACCTTC. The rearrangement links TRBV6-1 to TRBJ1-2; the D is unclear. CDR3 length equals 13 residues. Germline V CDR1 and CDR2: MNHNS, SASEGT. Trimming took 6 bases from V and 6 from J, leaving 14 bases between them.

The gene calls are TRBV20-1 and TRBJ1-5; 12 bases are shared with TRBD1. Germline CDR1 DFQATT, CDR2 SNEGSKA (reference sequence). There are 14 residues in the CDR3. V dropped 6 bases and J dropped 6; count of bases not matched to a gene: 6. This chain's CDR3 is CSALGTGGRQPQHF. DNA of the CDR3: TGCAGTGCCCTGGGGACAGGGGGCCGTCAGCCCCAGCATTTT.

This clonotype appeared a few times. The V call is TRBV29-1, the J call TRBJ2-2; D may correspond to TRBD1 or TRBD2 (6 bases each). Looked up from germline, CDR1 is SQVTM and CDR2 is ANQGSEA. CDR3 length equals 14 residues. V dropped 8 bases and J dropped 2 bases, with 15 bases sitting between them. CDR3 sequence (DNA): TGCAGCTCGAGGGGGGCGGAAAACACCGGGGAGCTGTTTTTT. Translation: CSSRGAENTGELFF.

Only one count was recorded for this clonotype. This sequence may be a read error, since a much larger clone differs from it by one base. This rearrangement joins TRBV10-3 to TRBJ2-2; D is unclear. The V end lost 2 bases, the J end lost 9 bases, and 7 bases lay between the germline ends. This CDR3 comprises 12 residues. The germline V gene encodes CDR1 ENHRY and CDR2 SYGVKD. The CDR3 here is CAISEPARELFF. The CDR3 region has the DNA TGTGCCATCAGTGAGCCCGCCAGGGAGCTGTTTTTT.

A few counts support this clonotype. This sequence joins TRBV6-5 and TRBJ1-1, with TRBD1 matching over 8 bases. Germline loops: CDR1 MNHEY, CDR2 SVGAGI. J gave up 4 bases and V 2 bases, and 3 bases lay outside the gene matches. The CDR3 loop spans 14 amino acids. The DNA for the CDR3 is TGTGCCAGCAGTTACGGACAGGGAGGCACTGAAGCTTTCTTT. Protein: CASSYGQGGTEAFF.

There are a few counts of this clonotype. V usage is TRBV5-1 and J usage is TRBJ2-1; TRBD1 matches 9 bases. The J segment lost 8 bases and the V segment lost 4 bases, leaving 10 bases of the junction unmatched. CDR3 length equals 15 residues. CDR1 is SGHRS, CDR2 YFSETQ, per germline. The CDR3: CASSIGTGRYDEQFF. The CDR3 bases are TGCGCCAGCAGCATCGGGACAGGGAGGTACGATGAGCAGTTCTTC.

This clonotype was observed a handful of times. The J gene is TRBJ1-2, the V gene TRBV6-5; the D is unclear. Trimming shortened V by 6 bases and J by 4 bases, and 6 bases separated the two germline ends. This CDR3 region has 11 residues. The V gene's germline CDR1 is MNHEY and CDR2 SVGAGI. CDR3 sequence (DNA): TGTGCCAGCAGGCACACCTATGGCTACACCTTC. Its translation is CASRHTYGYTF.

This sequence joins TRBV3-1 and TRBJ2-7; no clear D gene. Germline loops: CDR1 LGHDT, CDR2 YNNKEL (reference sequence). The V and J ends lost 1 base and 6 bases respectively, with 10 bases between them. The length of the CDR3 is 13 residues. CDR3 DNA sequence: TGTGCCAGCAGCCAAGGAGGCCTTGGCGAGCAGTACGTC. This sequence encodes CASSQGGLGEQYV.

The rearrangement uses TRBV10-3 and TRBJ1-1; a possible D gene is TRBD1 (5 bases). V was pared by 6 bases and J by 3 bases, with 11 bases between. Germline CDR1 is ENHRY and CDR2 is SYGVKD. The CDR3 covers 13 residues. CDR3 sequence: CAIRRGGDTEAFF. DNA of the CDR3: TGTGCCATCAGGCGCGGGGGGGACACTGAAGCTTTCTTT.

This clonotype was seen a handful of times. V usage is TRBV30 and J usage is TRBJ2-4; TRBD1 or TRBD2 may be the D gene (6 bases each). The CDR3 has 13 amino acids. V lost 5 bases, J lost 7 bases, and 15 bases lay in between. Germline V gene sequence: CDR1 GTSNPN, CDR2 SVGIG (reference sequence). This CDR3 is CAWEQEGVNIQYF. DNA for the CDR3: TGTGCCTGGGAGCAGGAGGGGGTGAACATTCAGTACTTC.